This T cell receptor (beta chain) was identified in a study of blood T cell repertoires in COVID-19. The wider study: COVID-19 samples, acute and convalescent, were from the United States, Italy and Spain.

As originally analysed: Amplification of reference gene primers provided the estimated nucleated cell counts. Produced via immunoSEQ multiplex PCR; TCRdb's table is partial and in-frame only. The V and J calls and the clone size are those of that table, but D and trimming were determined from the DNA. The sample gives roughly 270,000 clones, 88% of which show up once; roughly 9% is in the top ten. This CDR3 spans 13 amino acids. With V trimmed by 4 bases and J by 5 bases, 4 bases remained unmatched. Germline lookup yields CDR1 SGDLS and CDR2 YYNGEE. Sequenced material: peripheral blood. The sequence was obtained from a young man with active or convalescent COVID-19. The chain couples TRBV9 to TRBJ2-7; TRBD1 agrees at 9 bases. CDR3 DNA: TGTGCCAGCAGCTACGGGACAGGGAACGAGCAGTACTTC. It encodes CASSYGTGNEQYF.